This T cell receptor (beta chain) was sequenced for a study of cytomegalovirus exposure and HLA in healthy donors. Study results and caveats: Among the CMV-associated chains, three were confirmed in vitro as specific for CMV antigens.

Only in-frame clones appear in the TCRdb table, and some are missing; sequencing was by immunoSEQ multiplex PCR. The sample has 150,000 to 200,000 clones, 70% to 90% seen once. On this clone itself: Its antigen remains unknown.

The CDR3 spans 13 residues. The ends were cut back, 6 bases at V and 4 bases at J, with 10 bases in the middle. Germline V gene lookup returns CDR1 SNHLY and CDR2 FYNNEI. This rearrangement joins TRBV2 to TRBJ2-4; D uncertain. The clonotype originates from a woman aged 30 to 39 in good health and CMV-seronegative. Sample: PBMCs. CDR3 region: CASSLEVKNIQYF. As DNA, the CDR3 is TGTGCCAGCAGCCTCGAGGTAAAAAACATTCAGTACTTC.